This T cell receptor (beta chain) was captured in a study of Tregs in tolerant kidney transplant recipients. Across the whole study: Recipients received nonmyeloablative bone marrow transplants from related graft donors, with transient mixed chimerism. Study-wide results and caveats: Findings come from small patient numbers and require larger validation. This study did not directly address biological reproducibility.

As regards this clone: Its antigen is undetermined.

The assay was immunoSEQ multiplex PCR, and TCRdb's table has in-frame clones only and misses some. The table records about 110,000 clones, roughly 89% of them present only once. CDR1 is SEHNR and CDR2 is FQNEAQ in the germline V gene (reference sequence). With 5 bases removed from V and 2 bases from J, the gap between germline ends came to 15 bases. There are 15 residues in the CDR3. The clonotype was recovered from a human donor who received a combined kidney and bone marrow transplant. This sequence joins TRBV7-9 and TRBJ1-1; perhaps TRBD1 as D (6 bases). Sample: CD4+ T cells from blood, taken before the transplant. For the CDR3, the DNA is TGTGCCAGCAGCACGCTAGGGACAATTAACACTGAAGCTTTCTTT. Translation gives CASSTLGTINTEAFF.